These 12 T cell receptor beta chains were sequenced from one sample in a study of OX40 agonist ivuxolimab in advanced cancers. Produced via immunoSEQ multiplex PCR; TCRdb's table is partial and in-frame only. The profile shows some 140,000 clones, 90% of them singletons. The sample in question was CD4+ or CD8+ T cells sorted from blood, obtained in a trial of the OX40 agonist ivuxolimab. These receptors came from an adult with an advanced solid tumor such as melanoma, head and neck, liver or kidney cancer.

The CDR3 protein is CASSPSTGTVEQFF. The CDR3 DNA sequence: TGTGCCAGCAGTCCGTCCACAGGGACCGTTGAGCAGTTCTTC. This rearrangement joins TRBV25-1 to TRBJ2-1; the D gene is possibly TRBD1 (6 bases). Trimming stripped 5 bases from V and 9 bases from J, with 17 bases between. Germline V lookup: CDR1 MGHDK, CDR2 SYGVNS. The CDR3 spans 14 residues.

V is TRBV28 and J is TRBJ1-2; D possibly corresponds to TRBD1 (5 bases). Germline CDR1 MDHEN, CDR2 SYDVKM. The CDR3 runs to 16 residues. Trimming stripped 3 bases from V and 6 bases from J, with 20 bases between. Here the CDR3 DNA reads TGTGCCAGCAGTTTCGGTGGGCAGGGCATTGTGGATGGCTACACCTTC. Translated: CASSFGGQGIVDGYTF.

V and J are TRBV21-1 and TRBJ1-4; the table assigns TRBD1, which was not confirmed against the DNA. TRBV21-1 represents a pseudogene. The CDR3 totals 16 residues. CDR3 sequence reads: CASSAYRLTTNEKLFF. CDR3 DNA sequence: TGTGCCAGCAGCGCCTACAGGCTCACAACTAATGAAAAACTGTTTTTT.

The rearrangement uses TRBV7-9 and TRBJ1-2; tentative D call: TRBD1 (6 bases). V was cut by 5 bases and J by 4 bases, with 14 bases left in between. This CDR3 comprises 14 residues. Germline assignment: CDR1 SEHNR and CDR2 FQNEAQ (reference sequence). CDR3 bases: TGTGCCAGCAGCGTGACCAGGACAGCCTATGGCTACACCTTC. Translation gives CASSVTRTAYGYTF.

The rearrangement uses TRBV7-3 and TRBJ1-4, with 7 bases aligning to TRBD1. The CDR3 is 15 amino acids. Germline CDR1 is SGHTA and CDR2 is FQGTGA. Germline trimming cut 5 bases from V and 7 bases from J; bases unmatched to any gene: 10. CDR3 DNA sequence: TGTGCCAGCAGCCCGACAGGGCCTCGGAGTGAAAAACTGTTTTTT. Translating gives CASSPTGPRSEKLFF.

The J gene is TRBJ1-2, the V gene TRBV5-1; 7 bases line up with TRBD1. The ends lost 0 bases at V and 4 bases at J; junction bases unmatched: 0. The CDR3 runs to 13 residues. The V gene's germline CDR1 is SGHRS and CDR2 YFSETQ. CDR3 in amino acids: CASSLAGGYGYTF. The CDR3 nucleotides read TGCGCCAGCAGCTTGGCAGGGGGCTATGGCTACACCTTC.

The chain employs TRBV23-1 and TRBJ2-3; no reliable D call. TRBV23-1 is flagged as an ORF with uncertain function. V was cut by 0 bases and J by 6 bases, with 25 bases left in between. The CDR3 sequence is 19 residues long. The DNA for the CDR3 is TGCGCCAGCAGTCAATCGGAGATGTCGCCTGGCCCGAACCCTGATACGCAGTATTTT. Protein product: CASSQSEMSPGPNPDTQYF.

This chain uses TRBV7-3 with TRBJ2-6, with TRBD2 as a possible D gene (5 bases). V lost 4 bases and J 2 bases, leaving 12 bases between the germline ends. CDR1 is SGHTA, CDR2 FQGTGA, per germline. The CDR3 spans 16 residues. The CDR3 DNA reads TGTGCCAGCAGCTCCGCGAGGGTTCCTGGGGCCAACGTCCTGACTTTC. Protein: CASSSARVPGANVLTF.

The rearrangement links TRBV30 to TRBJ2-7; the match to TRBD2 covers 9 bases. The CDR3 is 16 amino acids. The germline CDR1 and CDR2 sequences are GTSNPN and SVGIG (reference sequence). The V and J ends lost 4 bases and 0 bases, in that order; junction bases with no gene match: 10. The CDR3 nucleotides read TGTGCCTGGAACCTTGGAAGCGGGAGGACCTCCTACGAGCAGTACTTC. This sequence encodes CAWNLGSGRTSYEQYF.

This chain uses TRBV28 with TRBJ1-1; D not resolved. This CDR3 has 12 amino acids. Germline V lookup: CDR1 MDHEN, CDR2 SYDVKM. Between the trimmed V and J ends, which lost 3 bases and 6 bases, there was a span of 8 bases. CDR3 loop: CASSFGRAEAFF. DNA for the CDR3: TGTGCCAGCAGTTTCGGTAGGGCTGAAGCTTTCTTT.

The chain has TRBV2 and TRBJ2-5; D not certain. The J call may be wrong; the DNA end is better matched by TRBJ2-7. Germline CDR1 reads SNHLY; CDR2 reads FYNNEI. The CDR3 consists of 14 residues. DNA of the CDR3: TGTGCCAGCCTAAGCGACCGGAGCTCCTACGAGCAGTACTTC. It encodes CASLSDRSSYEQYF.

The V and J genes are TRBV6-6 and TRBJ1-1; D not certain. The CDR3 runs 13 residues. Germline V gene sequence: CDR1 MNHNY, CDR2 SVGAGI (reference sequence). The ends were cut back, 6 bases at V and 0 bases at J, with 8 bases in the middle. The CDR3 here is CASRLDMNTEAFF. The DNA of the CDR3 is TGTGCCAGCAGACTGGATATGAACACTGAAGCTTTCTTT.